This T cell receptor (beta chain) was found in a study of CD8 T cells in ankylosing spondylitis. Findings of the study overall: Clones linked to the disease showed a CD8+ phenotype. They occurred at relatively low frequencies in peripheral blood. Reportedly, matched ankylosing spondylitis synovial fluid was significantly enriched for disease-linked clones. For ankylosing spondylitis blood, a TCR beta motif of about eight highly homologous variants appeared characteristic. Earlier authors reported some of these motif variants in reactive arthritis synovial fluid and blood.

V was pared by 5 bases and J by 14 bases, with 20 bases between. The V gene's germline CDR1 is SGHRS and CDR2 YFSETQ. The CDR3 spans 14 residues. Quantitative barcoded 5'-RACE was used to prepare TCR beta libraries. Using its own MiXCR run on the 5' RACE reads, TCRdb lists one record per CDR3 protein. Here the sample spans roughly 400,000 distinct CDR3 sequences, about 22% being singletons. There are a few counts of this clonotype. The antigen remains unidentified. J is TRBJ1-6 and V is TRBV5-1, with D possibly matching TRBD1 (5 bases). The sequence was obtained from a male donor with ankylosing spondylitis. Sequencing used blood, either unsorted or a sorted T cell fraction (not recorded which). CDR3 loop: CASRDRDLVGALHF. The CDR3 nucleotides are TGCGCCAGCAGAGACCGGGACCTAGTGGGGGCCCTCCACTTT.